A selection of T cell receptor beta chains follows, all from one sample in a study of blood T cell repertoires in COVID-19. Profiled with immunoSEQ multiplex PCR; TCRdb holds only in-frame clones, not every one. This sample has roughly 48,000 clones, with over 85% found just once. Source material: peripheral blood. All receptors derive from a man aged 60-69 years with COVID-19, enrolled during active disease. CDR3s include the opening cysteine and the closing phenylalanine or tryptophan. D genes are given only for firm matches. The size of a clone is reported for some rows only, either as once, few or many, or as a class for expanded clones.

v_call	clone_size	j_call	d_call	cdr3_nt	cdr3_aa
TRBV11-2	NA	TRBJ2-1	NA	TGTGCCAGCAGCCACCTTACTGCCTCTAACTCCTACAATGAGCAGTTCTTC	CASSHLTASNSYNEQFF
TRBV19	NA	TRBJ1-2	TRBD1	TGTGCCAGTAGCCCCACGGGACAGGGGAATCGTGGCTACACCTTC	CASSPTGQGNRGYTF
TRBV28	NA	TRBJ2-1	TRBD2	TGTGCCAGCAGCGCTGCACTAGCGGGAGTCTTGTTGCATGAGCAGTTCTTC	CASSAALAGVLLHEQFF
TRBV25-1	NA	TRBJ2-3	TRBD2	TGTGCCAGCAGTGGGCCGCCGCGGACTAGAGCCACAGATACGCAGTATTTT	CASSGPPRTRATDTQYF
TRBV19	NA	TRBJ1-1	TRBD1	TGTGCCAGTAGGCATAGACAGGGGATAGACACTGAAGCTTTCTTT	CASRHRQGIDTEAFF
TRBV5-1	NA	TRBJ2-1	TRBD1	TGCGCCAGCAGCTTGGCCGGACAGGACAATGAGCAGTTCTTC	CASSLAGQDNEQFF
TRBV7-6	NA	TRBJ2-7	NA	TGTGCCAGCAGCCTAGAAGAGAGCCGCCCTAACTACGAGCAGTACTTC	CASSLEESRPNYEQYF
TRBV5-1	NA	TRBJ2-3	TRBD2	TGCGCCAGCAGCTTGAATCCGGGGGGAAGCACAGATACGCAGTATTTT	CASSLNPGGSTDTQYF
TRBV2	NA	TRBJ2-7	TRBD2	TGTGCCAGCGGACTAGCGGGGGAGCAGTACTTC	CASGLAGEQYF
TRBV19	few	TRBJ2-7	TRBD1	TGTGCCAGTAGTTGGGACAGGGGTGTCTACGAGCAGTACTTC	CASSWDRGVYEQYF
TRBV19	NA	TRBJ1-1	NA	TGTGCCAGTAGGGGACGGCAAGGAGGGCCGAACACTGAAGCTTTCTTT	CASRGRQGGPNTEAFF
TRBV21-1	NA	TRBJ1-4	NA	TGTGCCAGCAGCCAGAGGCACGGGTTTTTT	CASSQRHGFF
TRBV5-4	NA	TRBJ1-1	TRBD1	TGTGCCACCGACAAAGGGGGCCGGGGCACTGAAGCTTTCTTT	CATDKGGRGTEAFF
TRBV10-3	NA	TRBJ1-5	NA	TGTGCCATCAGTGAGTCGACAGATCGCAATCAGCCCCAGCATTTT	CAISESTDRNQPQHF
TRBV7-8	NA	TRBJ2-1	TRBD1	TGTGCCAGCAGCCCAAGGACAGGTCTCAATGAGCAGTTCTTC	CASSPRTGLNEQFF
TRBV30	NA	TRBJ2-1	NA	TGTGCCTGGAGTCCGGGACTCCCCTACAATGAGCAGTTCTTC	CAWSPGLPYNEQFF
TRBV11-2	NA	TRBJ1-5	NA	TGTGCCAGCAGTTCGGGCAGGGGCAATCAGCCCCAGCATTTT	CASSSGRGNQPQHF
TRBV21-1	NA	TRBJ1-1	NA	TGTGCCAGCAGCAAAACCCCAAACCCCTCGGGAATGAACACTGAAGCTTTCTTT	CASSKTPNPSGMNTEAFF
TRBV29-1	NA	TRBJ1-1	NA	TGCAGCGTTCGCGTGAACACTGAAGCTTTCTTT	CSVRVNTEAFF
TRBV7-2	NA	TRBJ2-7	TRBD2	TGTGCCAGCAGCGCTGGACTAGTAGAATACGAGCAGTACTTC	CASSAGLVEYEQYF
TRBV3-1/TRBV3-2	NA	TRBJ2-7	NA	TGTGCCAGCAGCCAAGGGCTAGCGAGGTACGAGCAGTACTTC	CASSQGLARYEQYF
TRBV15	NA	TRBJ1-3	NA	TGTGCCACCAGCACCAAACGGGACAACTCTGGAAACACCATATATTTT	CATSTKRDNSGNTIYF
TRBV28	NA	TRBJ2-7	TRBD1	TGTGCCAGCAGTTTGTTGGGACAGGGCCAGAGGCAGTACTTC	CASSLLGQGQRQYF
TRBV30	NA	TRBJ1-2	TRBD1	TGTGCCTGGGGATGGGGATCAGGGGGCGTCTCTGGTGACTATGGCTACACCTTC	CAWGWGSGGVSGDYGYTF
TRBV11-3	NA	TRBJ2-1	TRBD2	TGTGCCAGCAGCTTAGCGGGGGGTTCCTACAATGAGCAGTTCTTC	CASSLAGGSYNEQFF
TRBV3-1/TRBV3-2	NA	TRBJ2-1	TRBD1	TGTGCCAGCACCCTGAACCTTCCCGGGGGGACAGGGGTCAATGAGCAGTTCTTC	CASTLNLPGGTGVNEQFF
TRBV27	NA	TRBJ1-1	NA	TGTGCCAGCAGTTTAAGGGCCGGGGGGAACACTGAAGCTTTCTTT	CASSLRAGGNTEAFF
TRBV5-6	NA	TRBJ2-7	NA	TGTGCCAGCAGCTTCGCGGGCCACGAGCAGTACTTC	CASSFAGHEQYF
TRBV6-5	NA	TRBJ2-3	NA	TGTGCCAGCAGTCCTCCGGGACTTCATACGCAGTATTTT	CASSPPGLHTQYF
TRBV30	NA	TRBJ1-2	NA	TGTGCCTGGAGTAGAACCACGGTCAACTATGGCTACACCTTC	CAWSRTTVNYGYTF
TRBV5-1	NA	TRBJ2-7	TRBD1	TGCGCCAGCAGCCCGGGGACAGCCTGGGCCCCCTACGAGCAGTACTTC	CASSPGTAWAPYEQYF
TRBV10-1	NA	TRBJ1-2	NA	TGCGCCAGCTCCGAGAACAGTAACTATGGCTACACCTTC	CASSENSNYGYTF
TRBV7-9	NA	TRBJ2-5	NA	TGTGCCAGCAGCTTAAGCGAAATCCAAGAGACCCAGTACTTC	CASSLSEIQETQYF
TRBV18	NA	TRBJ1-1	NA	TGTGCCAGCTCAACAGACAAGAACACTGAAGCTTTCTTT	CASSTDKNTEAFF
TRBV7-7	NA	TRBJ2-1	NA	TGTGCTAGCAGCTCGGGGGGCAACAATGAGCAGTTCTTC	CASSSGGNNEQFF
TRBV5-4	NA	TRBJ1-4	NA	TGTGCCAGCAGCCCGGAGGCAGGGGAAGTCGGAAAACTGTTTTTT	CASSPEAGEVGKLFF
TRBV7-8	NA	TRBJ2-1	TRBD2	TGTGCCAGCAGGGCCTCGAGGACTAGCAGGAATGAGCAGTTCTTC	CASRASRTSRNEQFF
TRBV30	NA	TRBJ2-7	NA	TGTGCCTGGAGTGTAACCGGGGCCTACGAGCAGTACTTC	CAWSVTGAYEQYF
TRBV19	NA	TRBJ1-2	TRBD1	TGTGCCAGTACCGGACAGGCCAAAGGCGGCTACACCTTC	CASTGQAKGGYTF
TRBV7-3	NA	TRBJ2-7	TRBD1	TGTGCCAGCAGCGCGGGACAGGCGACCTCCTACGAGCAGTACTTC	CASSAGQATSYEQYF
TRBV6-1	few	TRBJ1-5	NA	TGTGCCAGCAGTGAACCGCCTGGACAACCCCAGCATTTT	CASSEPPGQPQHF
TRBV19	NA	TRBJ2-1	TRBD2	TGTGCCAGCCAGTGGACTAGCGGGAGGGCCGATGAGCAGTTCTTC	CASQWTSGRADEQFF
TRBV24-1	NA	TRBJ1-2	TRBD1	TGTGCCACCAGTGATCACGGACAGGGGGCGCGGGGCTACACCTTC	CATSDHGQGARGYTF
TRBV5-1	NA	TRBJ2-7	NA	TGCGCCAGCAGCTTAGGGCAGGGTGGGCACGAGCAGTACTTC	CASSLGQGGHEQYF
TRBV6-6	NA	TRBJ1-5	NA	TGTGCCAGCAGCCATAGAGGCGGTATCGGGGAAGCGCGGAGCAATCAGCCCCAGCATTTT	CASSHRGGIGEARSNQPQHF
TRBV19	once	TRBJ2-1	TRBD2	TGTGCCAGTAGTATCAGGCGGGGGGGCCGAAATGAGCAGTTCTTC	CASSIRRGGRNEQFF
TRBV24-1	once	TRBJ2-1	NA	TGTGCCACCAGTGACCGGGACACCGCATCTTACAATGAGCAGTTCTTC	CATSDRDTASYNEQFF
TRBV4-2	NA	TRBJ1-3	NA	TGTGCCAGCAGCCAAGAAGCGGCCTACTCTGGAAACACCATATATTTT	CASSQEAAYSGNTIYF
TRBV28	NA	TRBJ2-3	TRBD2	TGTGCCAGCAGGGAGCGGGGGGGGAGCACAGATACGCAGTATTTT	CASRERGGSTDTQYF
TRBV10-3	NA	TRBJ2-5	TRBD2	TGTGCCATCAGTGGAGGGACTAGCGGGGCTGAGACCCAGTACTTC	CAISGGTSGAETQYF
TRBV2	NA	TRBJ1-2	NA	TGTGCCAGCAGTGTTCAGGGAGGTGGCTACACCTTC	CASSVQGGGYTF
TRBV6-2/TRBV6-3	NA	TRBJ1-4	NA	TGTGCCAGCAGTTATAAGATTCATGAGGTGGAAAAACTGTTTTTT	CASSYKIHEVEKLFF